This T cell receptor beta chain was sequenced for a study of molecular identifiers for immune sequencing clone quantification. TCR libraries were built in bulk with a published protocol and specific TCR primers. TCRdb redid the calling of the PCR reads with MiXCR, one entry per CDR3 protein. This table holds 90,000 to 120,000 distinct CDR3 sequences, about 35% found once. V lost 6 bases to trimming and J lost 2 bases, with 10 bases between them. Per the germline V gene, CDR1 is MDHEN and CDR2 is SYDVKM. CDR3 length: 13 residues. Comment on this clonotype: The antigen is undetermined.

Study-wide results and limits: More than 97% of effector molecules, versus under 1% of naive-cell molecules, belonged to clones above 20 RNA copies.

This sequence joins TRBV28 and TRBJ1-1; D call uncertain. The TCR sequence derives from a human donor in good health. Some libraries in this study had Jurkat cell RNA spiked in. Sequencing was done on a sample of naive CD8+ T cells from blood, with Jurkat cell RNA spiked in. Subset given: FACS-sorted CD8+CD4-CCR7+CD45RA+ naive T cells. The CDR3 sequence is CASRLPFNTEAFF. CDR3 coding DNA: TGTGCCAGCAGATTACCCTTTAACACTGAAGCTTTCTTT.